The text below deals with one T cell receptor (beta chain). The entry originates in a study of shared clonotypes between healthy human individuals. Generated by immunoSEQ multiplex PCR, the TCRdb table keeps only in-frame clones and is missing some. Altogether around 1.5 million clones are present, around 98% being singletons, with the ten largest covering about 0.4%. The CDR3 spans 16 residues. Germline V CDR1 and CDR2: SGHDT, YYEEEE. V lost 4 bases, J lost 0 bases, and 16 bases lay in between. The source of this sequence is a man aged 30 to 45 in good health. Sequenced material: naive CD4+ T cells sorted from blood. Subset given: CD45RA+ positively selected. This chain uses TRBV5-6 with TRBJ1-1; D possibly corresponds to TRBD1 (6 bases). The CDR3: CASSLPGVGMNTEAFF. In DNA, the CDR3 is TGTGCCAGCAGCCTCCCAGGGGTAGGAATGAACACTGAAGCTTTCTTT.